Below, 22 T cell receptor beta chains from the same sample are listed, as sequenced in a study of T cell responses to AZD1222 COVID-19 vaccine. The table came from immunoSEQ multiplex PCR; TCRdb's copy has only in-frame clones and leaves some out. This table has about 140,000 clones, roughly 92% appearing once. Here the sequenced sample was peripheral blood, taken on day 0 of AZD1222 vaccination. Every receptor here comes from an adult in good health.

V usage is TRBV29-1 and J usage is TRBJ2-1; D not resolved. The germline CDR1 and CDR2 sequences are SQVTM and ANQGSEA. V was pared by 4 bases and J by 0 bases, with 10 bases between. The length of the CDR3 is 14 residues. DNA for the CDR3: TGCAGCGTTGGTCAGTACAACTCCTACAATGAGCAGTTCTTC. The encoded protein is CSVGQYNSYNEQFF.

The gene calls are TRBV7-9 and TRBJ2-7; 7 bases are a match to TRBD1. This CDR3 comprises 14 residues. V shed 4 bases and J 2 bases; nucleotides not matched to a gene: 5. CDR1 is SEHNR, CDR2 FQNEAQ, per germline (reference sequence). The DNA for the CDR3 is TGTGCCAGCAGCTCAGGACAGGTTACCTACGAGCAGTACTTC. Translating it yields CASSSGQVTYEQYF.

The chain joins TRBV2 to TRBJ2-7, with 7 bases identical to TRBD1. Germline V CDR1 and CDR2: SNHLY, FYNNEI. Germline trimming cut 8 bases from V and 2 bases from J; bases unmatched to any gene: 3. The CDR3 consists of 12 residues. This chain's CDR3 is CASGGQAYEQYF. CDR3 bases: TGTGCCAGCGGTGGACAGGCCTACGAGCAGTACTTC.

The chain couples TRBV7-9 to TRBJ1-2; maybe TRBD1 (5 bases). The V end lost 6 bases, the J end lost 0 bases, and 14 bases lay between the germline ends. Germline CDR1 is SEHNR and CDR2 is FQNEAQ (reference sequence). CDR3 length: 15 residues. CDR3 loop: CASSYPRGANYGYTF. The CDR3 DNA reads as TGTGCCAGCAGTTACCCACGAGGGGCTAACTATGGCTACACCTTC.

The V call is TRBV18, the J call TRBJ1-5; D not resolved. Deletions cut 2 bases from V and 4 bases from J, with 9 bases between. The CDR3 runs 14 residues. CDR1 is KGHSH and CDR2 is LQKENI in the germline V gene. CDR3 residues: CASSPNDKNQPQHF. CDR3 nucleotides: TGTGCCAGCTCACCAAACGACAAAAATCAGCCCCAGCATTTT.

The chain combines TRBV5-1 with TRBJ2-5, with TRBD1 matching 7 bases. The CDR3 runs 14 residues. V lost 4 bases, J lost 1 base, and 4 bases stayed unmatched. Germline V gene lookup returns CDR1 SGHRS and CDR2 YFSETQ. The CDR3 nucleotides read TGCGCCAGCAGCCCACAGGGGCCCCAAGAGACCCAGTACTTC. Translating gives CASSPQGPQETQYF.

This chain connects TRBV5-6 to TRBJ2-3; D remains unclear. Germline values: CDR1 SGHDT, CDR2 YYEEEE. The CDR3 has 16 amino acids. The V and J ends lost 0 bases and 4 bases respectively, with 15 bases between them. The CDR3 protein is CASSLEVEFTADTQYF. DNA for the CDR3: TGTGCCAGCAGCTTGGAAGTTGAGTTTACGGCAGATACGCAGTATTTT.

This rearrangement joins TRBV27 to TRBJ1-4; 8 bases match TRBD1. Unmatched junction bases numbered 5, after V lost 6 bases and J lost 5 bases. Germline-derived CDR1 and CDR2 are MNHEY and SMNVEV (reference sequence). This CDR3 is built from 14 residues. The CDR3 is CASRSGGQNEKLFF. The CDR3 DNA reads TGTGCCAGCAGATCAGGGGGCCAGAATGAAAAACTGTTTTTT.

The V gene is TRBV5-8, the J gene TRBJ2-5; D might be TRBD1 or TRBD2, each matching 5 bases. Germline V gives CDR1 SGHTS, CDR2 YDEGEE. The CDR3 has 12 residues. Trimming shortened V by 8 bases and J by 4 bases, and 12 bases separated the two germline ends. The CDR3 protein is CARGGRGETQYF. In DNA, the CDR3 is TGTGCCAGAGGAGGTAGGGGAGAGACCCAGTACTTC. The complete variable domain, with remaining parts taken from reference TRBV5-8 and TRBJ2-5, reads EAGVTQSPTHLIKTRGQQATLRCSPISGHTSVYWYQQALGLGLQFLLWYDEGEERNRGNFPPRFSGRQFPNYSSELNVNALELEDSALYLCARGGRGETQYFGPGTRLLVL.

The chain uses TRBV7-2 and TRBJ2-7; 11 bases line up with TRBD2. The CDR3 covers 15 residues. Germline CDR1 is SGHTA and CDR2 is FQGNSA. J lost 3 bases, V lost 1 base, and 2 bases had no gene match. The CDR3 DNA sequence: TGTGCCAGCAGCTTAGTAGGGACTAGCGGCTACGAGCAGTACTTC. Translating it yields CASSLVGTSGYEQYF.

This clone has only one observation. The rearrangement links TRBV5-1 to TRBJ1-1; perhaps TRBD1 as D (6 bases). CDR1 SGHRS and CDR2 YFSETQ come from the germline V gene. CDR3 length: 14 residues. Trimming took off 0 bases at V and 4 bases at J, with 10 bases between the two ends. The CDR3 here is CASSLDKGGTEAFF. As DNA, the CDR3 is TGCGCCAGCAGCTTGGATAAGGGGGGCACTGAAGCTTTCTTT.

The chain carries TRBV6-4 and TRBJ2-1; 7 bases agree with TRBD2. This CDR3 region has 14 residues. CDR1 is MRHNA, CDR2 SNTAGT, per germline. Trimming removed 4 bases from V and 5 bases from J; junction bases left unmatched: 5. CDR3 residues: CASSGLAAHNEQFF. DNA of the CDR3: TGTGCCAGCAGTGGGCTAGCGGCGCACAATGAGCAGTTCTTC.

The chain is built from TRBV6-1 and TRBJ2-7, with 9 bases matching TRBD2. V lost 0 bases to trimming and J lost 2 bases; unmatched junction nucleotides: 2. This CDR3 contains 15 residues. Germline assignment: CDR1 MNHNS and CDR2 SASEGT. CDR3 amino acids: CASSEATSGPYEQYF. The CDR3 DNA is TGTGCCAGCAGTGAAGCGACTAGCGGACCCTACGAGCAGTACTTC.

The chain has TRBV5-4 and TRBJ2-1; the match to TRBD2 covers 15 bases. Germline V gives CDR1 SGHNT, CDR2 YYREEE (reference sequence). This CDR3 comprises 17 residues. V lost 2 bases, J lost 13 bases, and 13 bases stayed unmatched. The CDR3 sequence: CASSLQPGLAGGRPQFF. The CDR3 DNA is TGTGCCAGCAGCTTACAGCCGGGACTAGCGGGAGGCCGCCCCCAGTTCTTC.

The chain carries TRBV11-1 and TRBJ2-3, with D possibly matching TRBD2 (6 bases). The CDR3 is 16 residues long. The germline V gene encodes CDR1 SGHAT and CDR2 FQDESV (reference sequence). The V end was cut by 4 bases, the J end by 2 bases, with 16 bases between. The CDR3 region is CASSSTRWEVTDTQYF. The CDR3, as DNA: TGTGCCAGCAGCTCGACCCGTTGGGAGGTCACAGATACGCAGTATTTT. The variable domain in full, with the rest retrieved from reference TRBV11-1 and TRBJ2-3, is EAEVAQSPRYKITEKSQAVAFWCDPISGHATLYWYRQILGQGPELLVQFQDESVVDDSQLPKDRFSAERLKGVDSTLKIQPAELGDSAMYLCASSSTRWEVTDTQYFGPGTRLTVL.

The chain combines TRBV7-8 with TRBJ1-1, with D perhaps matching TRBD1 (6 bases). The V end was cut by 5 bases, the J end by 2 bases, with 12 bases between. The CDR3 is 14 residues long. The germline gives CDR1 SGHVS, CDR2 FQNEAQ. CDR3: CASSTRGGNTEAFF. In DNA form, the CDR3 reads TGTGCCAGCAGCACCAGAGGGGGAAACACTGAAGCTTTCTTT.

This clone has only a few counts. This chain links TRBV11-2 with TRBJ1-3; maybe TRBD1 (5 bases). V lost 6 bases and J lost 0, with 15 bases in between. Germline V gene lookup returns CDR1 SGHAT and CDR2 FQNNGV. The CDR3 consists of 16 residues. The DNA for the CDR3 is TGTGCCAGCAGTTATGACAGTCCTGGCTCTGGAAACACCATATATTTT. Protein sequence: CASSYDSPGSGNTIYF.

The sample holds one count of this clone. The DNA of the CDR3 is TGTGCCAGCAGTGCTAAGACAGCTACCTACGAGCAGTACTTC. Protein: CASSAKTATYEQYF. V gene TRBV5-4 combines with J gene TRBJ2-7; weak D call: TRBD1 (5 bases). Germline V gives CDR1 SGHNT, CDR2 YYREEE (reference sequence). Trimming took 5 bases from V and 2 from J, leaving 14 bases between them. This CDR3 region has 14 residues. The full variable domain, its missing parts supplied by reference TRBV5-4 and TRBJ2-7, is ETGVTQSPTHLIKTRGQQVTLRCSSQSGHNTVSWYQQALGQGPQFIFQYYREEENGRGNFPPRFSGLQFPNYSSELNVNALELDDSALYLCASSAKTATYEQYFGPGTRLTVT.

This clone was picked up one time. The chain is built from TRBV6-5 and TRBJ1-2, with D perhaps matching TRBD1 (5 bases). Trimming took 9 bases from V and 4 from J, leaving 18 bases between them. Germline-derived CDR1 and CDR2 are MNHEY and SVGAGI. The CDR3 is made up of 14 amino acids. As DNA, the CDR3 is TGTGCCAGTAAGACAGACCCCGAAGCCTATGGCTACACCTTC. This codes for CASKTDPEAYGYTF.

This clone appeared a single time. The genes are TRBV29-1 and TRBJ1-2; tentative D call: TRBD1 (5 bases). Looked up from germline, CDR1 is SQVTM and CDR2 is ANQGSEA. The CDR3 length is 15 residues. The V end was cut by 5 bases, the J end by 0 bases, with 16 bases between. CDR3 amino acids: CSVLWSQGANYGYTF. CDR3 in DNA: TGCAGCGTTTTGTGGTCTCAGGGAGCTAACTATGGCTACACCTTC.

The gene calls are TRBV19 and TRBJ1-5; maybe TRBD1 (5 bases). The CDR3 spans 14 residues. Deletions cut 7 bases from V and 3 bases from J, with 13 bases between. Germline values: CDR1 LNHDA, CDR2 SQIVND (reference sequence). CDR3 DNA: TGTGCCAGTACAGGGTTCGCGGACAATCAGCCCCAGCATTTT. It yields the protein CASTGFADNQPQHF.

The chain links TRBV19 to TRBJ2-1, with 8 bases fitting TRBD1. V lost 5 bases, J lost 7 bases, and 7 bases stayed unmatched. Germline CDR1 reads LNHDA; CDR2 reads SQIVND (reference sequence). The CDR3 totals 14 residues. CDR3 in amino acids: CASSPQGAPNEQFF. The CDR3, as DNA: TGTGCCAGTAGTCCCCAGGGGGCGCCTAATGAGCAGTTCTTC.